The 14 T cell receptor beta chains reported below all come from one sample, sequenced in a study of cytomegalovirus exposure and HLA in healthy donors. Generated by immunoSEQ multiplex PCR, the TCRdb table keeps only in-frame clones and is missing some. Here the sample spans some 170,000 clones, around 86% being singletons. The sequencing input was PBMCs. These receptors came from a man aged 25-45 years in good health and CMV-seropositive.

The chain links TRBV30 to TRBJ1-2; 8 nucleotides match TRBD1. This CDR3 comprises 13 residues. Germline CDR1 GTSNPN, CDR2 SVGIG (reference sequence). J was trimmed by 7 bases and V by 1 base; bases with no gene match: 5. CDR3 nucleotides: TGTGCCTGGAGTGGGGGGACAGGCTTTGGCTACACCTTC. It is translated as CAWSGGTGFGYTF.

The chain recombines TRBV5-1 with TRBJ2-2; 9 bases map to TRBD1. V gave up 5 bases and J gave up 4 bases; unmatched junction bases: 9. Germline V lookup: CDR1 SGHRS, CDR2 YFSETQ. The CDR3 runs 16 residues. The CDR3 spells CASRPPGQGGTGELFF. The CDR3 DNA follows: TGCGCCAGCAGACCCCCGGGACAGGGAGGCACCGGGGAGCTGTTTTTT.

This clone was observed a handful of times. The chain carries TRBV18 and TRBJ1-1; maybe TRBD1 (5 bases). From germline, CDR1 is KGHSH and CDR2 LQKENI. V gave up 7 bases and J gave up 3 bases, with 18 bases separating them. This CDR3 has 15 amino acids. The DNA of the CDR3 is TGTGCCAGCTGCCGGAACCTCAGGGATGACACTGAAGCTTTCTTT. This sequence encodes CASCRNLRDDTEAFF. Full variable domain (missing parts from reference TRBV18 and TRBJ1-1): NAGVMQNPRHLVRRRGQEARLRCSPMKGHSHVYWYRQLPEEGLKFMVYLQKENIIDESGMPKERFSAEFPKEGPSILRIQQVVRGDSAAYFCASCRNLRDDTEAFFGQGTRLTVV.

The chain links TRBV2 to TRBJ1-4; no definite D call. Germline CDR1 is SNHLY and CDR2 is FYNNEI. The CDR3 consists of 14 residues. V was cut by 4 bases and J by 0 bases, with 6 bases left in between. The CDR3 is CASSVIATNEKLFF. DNA for the CDR3: TGTGCCAGCAGTGTAATTGCAACTAATGAAAAACTGTTTTTT.

This chain connects TRBV11-2 to TRBJ2-7; 7 nucleotides align to TRBD1. V dropped 2 bases and J dropped 3; count of bases not matched to a gene: 4. CDR1 and CDR2 (germline): SGHAT, FQNNGV. CDR3 length: 14 residues. The CDR3 sequence is CASSLLAGGYEQYF. The CDR3 DNA reads TGTGCCAGCAGCTTACTGGCAGGGGGCTACGAGCAGTACTTC.

The gene calls are TRBV11-3 and TRBJ2-5; D might be TRBD2 (5 bases). The CDR3 has 14 residues. The V end was cut by 3 bases, the J end by 2 bases, with 10 bases between. CDR1 SGHNT and CDR2 YENEEA come from the germline V gene. CDR3 nucleotide sequence: TGTGCCAGCAGCTTCCGGGGTTTTCAAGAGACCCAGTACTTC. Its translation: CASSFRGFQETQYF.

The rearrangement joins TRBV9 to TRBJ2-1, with D maybe TRBD2 (6 bases). With 2 bases removed from V and 7 bases from J, the gap between germline ends came to 10 bases. The CDR3 runs to 13 residues. Germline V gene sequence: CDR1 SGDLS, CDR2 YYNGEE. The CDR3 is CASSVGTSNEQFF. As DNA, the CDR3 is TGTGCCAGCAGCGTCGGGACTTCTAATGAGCAGTTCTTC. Based on the CDR3 plus reference TRBV9 and TRBJ2-1, the full variable domain is DSGVTQTPKHLITATGQRVTLRCSPRSGDLSVYWYQQSLDQGLQFLIQYYNGEERAKGNILERFSAQQFPDLHSELNLSSLELGDSALYFCASSVGTSNEQFFGPGTRLTVL.

The chain carries TRBV21-1 and TRBJ2-7; the tabulated D call, TRBD2, remains unverified against the DNA. TRBV21-1 is a recognized pseudogene. The CDR3 length is 15 residues. CDR3 in DNA: TGTGCCAGCAGCATGGCGGGGGGGCGGTCCTACGAGCAGTACTTC. Translation gives CASSMAGGRSYEQYF.

This chain links TRBV6-1 with TRBJ1-5; D is uncertain. This CDR3 has 15 amino acids. Trimming took off 4 bases at V and 0 bases at J, with 10 bases between the two ends. Germline-derived CDR1 and CDR2 are MNHNS and SASEGT. The chain's CDR3 is CASSVTFYSNQPQHF. CDR3 nucleotides: TGTGCCAGCAGTGTGACCTTTTATAGCAATCAGCCCCAGCATTTT.

The V gene is TRBV25-1, the J gene TRBJ2-1; the match to TRBD2 covers 10 bases. Germline CDR1 reads MGHDK; CDR2 reads SYGVNS. V gave up 4 bases and J gave up 5 bases; unmatched junction bases: 8. The CDR3 is made up of 16 amino acids. CDR3 residues: CASSGLLAGYDNEQFF. The CDR3 DNA reads TGTGCCAGCAGTGGCTTACTAGCGGGATACGACAATGAGCAGTTCTTC.

This clone has only a few counts. The rearrangement uses TRBV2 and TRBJ2-3, with 7 bases that match TRBD2. CDR1 is SNHLY and CDR2 is FYNNEI in the germline V gene. CDR3 length: 15 residues. J gave up 0 bases and V 1 base, and 1 base lay outside the gene matches. The CDR3 spells CASSEVRGSTDTQYF. The DNA of the CDR3 is TGTGCCAGCAGTGAAGTGCGGGGGAGCACAGATACGCAGTATTTT. Variable domain in full (rest from reference TRBV2 and TRBJ2-3): EPEVTQTPSHQVTQMGQEVILRCVPISNHLYFYWYRQILGQKVEFLVSFYNNEISEKSEIFDDQFSVERPDGSNFTLKIRSTKLEDSAMYFCASSEVRGSTDTQYFGPGTRLTVL.

The chain joins TRBV11-3 to TRBJ2-5; possible D gene TRBD1, 6 bases. V gave up 6 bases and J gave up 2 bases, with 16 bases separating them. This CDR3 comprises 15 residues. The germline V gene has CDR1 SGHNT and CDR2 YENEEA. CDR3 DNA sequence: TGTGCCAGCAGTCGGGAACAGGGTCCACAAGAGACCCAGTACTTC. Translating gives CASSREQGPQETQYF.

V usage is TRBV27 and J usage is TRBJ2-5; perhaps TRBD2 as D (6 bases). V shed 1 base and J shed 5 bases, with 20 bases lying between them. The CDR3 has 17 amino acids. Per the germline V gene, CDR1 is MNHEY and CDR2 is SMNVEV (reference sequence). The CDR3 nucleotides are TGTGCCAGCAGTTTATTGTCATCGGCGGGGCCCGGGGAGACCCAGTACTTC. It specifies CASSLLSSAGPGETQYF.

This clone was counted a single time. V gene TRBV9 combines with J gene TRBJ2-7; 11 positions match TRBD2. This CDR3 is built from 15 residues. Germline V gene data show CDR1 as SGDLS and CDR2 as YYNGEE. Trimming cost V 5 bases and J 4 bases; bases outside gene matches: 8. The CDR3 DNA reads as TGTGCCAGCAGTGGTGGGACTAGCGGATTTTACGAGCAGTACTTC. This encodes CASSGGTSGFYEQYF.